These 11 T cell receptor beta chains were all obtained from the same sample, sequenced in a study of T cell responses to AZD1222 COVID-19 vaccine. Using immunoSEQ multiplex PCR, the repertoire was profiled, and TCRdb retains in-frame clones only, with some absent. In the table there are approximately 150,000 clones, more than 70% of which are singletons. This material consisted of peripheral blood, taken on day 0 of MenACWY control vaccination. The receptors here all came from an adult in good health.

This chain uses TRBV7-2 with TRBJ1-2; 8 bases agree with TRBD1. Germline assignment: CDR1 SGHTA and CDR2 FQGNSA. Losses at the gene ends were 6 bases for V and 8 bases for J; bases not matched to a gene: 2. This CDR3 comprises 11 residues. The CDR3 DNA follows: TGTGCCAGCAGGACAGGGGACGGCTACACCTTC. Its translation is CASRTGDGYTF.

This clone was recorded once. J is TRBJ2-2 and V is TRBV7-9; no definite D call. Germline lookup yields CDR1 SEHNR and CDR2 FQNEAQ (reference sequence). This CDR3 region has 14 residues. V gave up 2 bases and J gave up 0 bases, with 4 bases separating them. CDR3 loop: CASSLNANTGELFF. DNA of the CDR3: TGTGCCAGCAGCTTAAATGCGAACACCGGGGAGCTGTTTTTT.

In nucleotides, the CDR3 is TGTGCCAGCAGCCTCGGGACTAGAGATCCAGAGACCCAGTACTTC. It is translated as CASSLGTRDPETQYF. The chain links TRBV11-2 to TRBJ2-5; TRBD2 agrees at 8 bases. This CDR3 has 15 residues. The V and J ends lost 5 bases and 4 bases, in that order; junction bases with no gene match: 9. Germline V gene sequence: CDR1 SGHAT, CDR2 FQNNGV.

The V and J genes are TRBV5-1 and TRBJ2-1; 7 bases are a match to TRBD2. The CDR3 consists of 11 residues. Germline loops: CDR1 SGHRS, CDR2 YFSETQ. Losses at the gene ends were 3 bases for V and 15 bases for J; bases not matched to a gene: 6. The chain's CDR3 is CASSSTSARFF. For the CDR3, the DNA is TGCGCCAGCAGCTCAACTAGCGCCAGGTTCTTC.

The rearrangement links TRBV20-1 to TRBJ1-4, with D maybe TRBD1 (5 bases). V lost 3 bases and J lost 7, with 6 bases in between. CDR3 length equals 11 residues. Germline V CDR1 and CDR2: DFQATT, SNEGSKA (reference sequence). In DNA, the CDR3 is TGCAGTGCTAGGAGGGGTGAAAAACTGTTTTTT. Its translation: CSARRGEKLFF.

V is TRBV30 and J is TRBJ2-7; 7 bases fit TRBD2. CDR1 and CDR2 (germline): GTSNPN, SVGIG (reference sequence). This CDR3 comprises 13 residues. V lost 4 bases to trimming and J lost 3 bases; unmatched junction nucleotides: 6. The CDR3 region has the DNA TGTGCCTGGACGAGCGGGATCGACTACGAGCAGTACTTC. Its translation is CAWTSGIDYEQYF.

The chain uses TRBV7-6 and TRBJ2-1, with 12 bases matching TRBD2. Germline V gives CDR1 SGHVS, CDR2 FNYEAQ. V lost 5 bases, J lost 9 bases, and 8 bases stayed unmatched. The CDR3 is 15 amino acids. The CDR3 loop reads CASSEVLAGGGEQFF. Written as DNA, the CDR3 is TGTGCCAGCAGCGAAGTACTAGCGGGAGGTGGTGAGCAGTTCTTC.

This clone turned up a few times. V and J are TRBV11-3 and TRBJ2-7, with 10 bases identical to TRBD2. Trimming at V came to 6 bases and at J to 2 bases, leaving 13 bases not matched to a gene. The CDR3 loop spans 17 amino acids. Germline lookup yields CDR1 SGHNT and CDR2 YENEEA. For the CDR3, the DNA is TGTGCCAGCAGGCAACCAGAGACTAGCGGGTCCCCCTACGAGCAGTACTTC. This sequence encodes CASRQPETSGSPYEQYF.

The chain carries TRBV25-1 and TRBJ1-2; weak D call: TRBD1 (5 bases). The germline CDR1 and CDR2 sequences are MGHDK and SYGVNS. Between the trimmed V and J ends, which lost 2 bases and 7 bases, there was a span of 11 bases. The CDR3 loop spans 13 amino acids. The CDR3 loop is CASSERAGSGYTF. The DNA of the CDR3 is TGTGCCAGCAGTGAAAGGGCAGGGTCTGGCTACACCTTC.

The CDR3 protein is CASSSSGRGTDTQYF. CDR3 coding DNA: TGTGCCAGCAGTTCTAGCGGGAGAGGCACAGATACGCAGTATTTT. The rearrangement joins TRBV6-6 to TRBJ2-3; 10 bases align to TRBD2. The V and J ends lost 4 bases and 1 base, in that order; junction bases with no gene match: 2. CDR1 and CDR2 (germline): MNHNY, SVGAGI (reference sequence). The CDR3 sequence is 15 residues long.

The chain links TRBV20-1 to TRBJ2-4, with a weak D call TRBD2 (5 bases). The CDR3 runs to 15 residues. V was shortened by 4 bases and J by 0 bases, with 13 bases between the two germline ends. Germline V gene lookup returns CDR1 DFQATT and CDR2 SNEGSKA (reference sequence). The CDR3 protein is CSANDGILAKNIQYF. The DNA of the CDR3 is TGCAGTGCTAATGACGGGATCCTAGCCAAAAACATTCAGTACTTC.